This entry lists 15 T cell receptor beta chains sequenced from one sample in a study of T-cell memory formation after mild COVID-19. TCRdb reprocessed the 5' RACE reads with MiXCR, giving one entry per CDR3 protein. The sample holds roughly 350,000 distinct CDR3 sequences, approximately 14% seen once. Sequenced sample: PBMCs or a T cell subset sorted from them (not recorded which). Receptors originate from a man younger than 30 who had mild COVID-19 (a few samples of this study predate the infection). Cell type and time point are not known.

This clonotype was counted ten times or more. The J gene is TRBJ2-1, the V gene TRBV18, with D tentatively TRBD2 (5 bases). Between the trimmed V and J ends, which lost 3 bases and 1 base, there was a span of 10 bases. Per germline, CDR1 KGHSH and CDR2 LQKENI. This CDR3 comprises 15 residues. CDR3 sequence (DNA): TGTGCCAGCTCACCTCTACTAGATTCCTACAATGAGCAGTTCTTC. Protein product: CASSPLLDSYNEQFF.

This clonotype was counted between two and nine times. The chain is built from TRBV5-6 and TRBJ2-3, with D possibly matching TRBD1 (6 bases). The CDR3 has 14 amino acids. From germline, CDR1 is SGHDT and CDR2 YYEEEE. The V end was cut by 4 bases, the J end by 4 bases, with 13 bases between. This CDR3 is CASSQGIGADTQYF. Written as DNA, the CDR3 is TGTGCCAGCAGCCAGGGGATTGGAGCAGATACGCAGTATTTT.

The chain has TRBV29-1 and TRBJ2-6; D not resolved. Trimming shortened V by 5 bases and J by 2 bases, and 4 bases separated the two germline ends. CDR1 is SQVTM, CDR2 ANQGSEA, per germline. The CDR3 extends over 12 amino acids. CDR3 protein: CSVQAGANVLTF. The CDR3 nucleotides read TGCAGCGTTCAGGCTGGGGCCAACGTCCTGACTTTC.

The CDR3 loop is CASSLEVAGPTQYF. CDR3 nucleotide sequence: TGCGCCAGCAGCTTGGAAGTAGCGGGCCCGACCCAGTACTTC. V gene TRBV5-1 combines with J gene TRBJ2-5; TRBD2 aligns across 7 bases. CDR1 is SGHRS and CDR2 is YFSETQ in the germline V gene. CDR3 length equals 14 residues. After removal of 0 bases from V and 7 bases from J, the junction contained 6 bases not matched to a gene.

The chain carries TRBV20-1 and TRBJ1-4, with 7 bases aligning to TRBD1. Germline values: CDR1 DFQATT, CDR2 SNEGSKA (reference sequence). This CDR3 contains 13 residues. V dropped 7 bases and J dropped 2; count of bases not matched to a gene: 4. The CDR3 is CSVNRGTNEKLFF. The CDR3 coding sequence is TGCAGTGTTAACAGGGGTACTAATGAAAAACTGTTTTTT.

This clonotype has more than one count but fewer than ten. V is TRBV7-2 and J is TRBJ2-1; 10 bases match TRBD2. The germline CDR1 and CDR2 sequences are SGHTA and FQGNSA. CDR3 length equals 15 residues. Unmatched junction bases numbered 7, after V lost 4 bases and J lost 7 bases. The CDR3 loop is CASSYSGGSSNEQFF. DNA for the CDR3: TGTGCCAGCAGCTATAGCGGGGGGTCCTCGAATGAGCAGTTCTTC.

This clonotype was counted between two and nine times. The rearrangement uses TRBV7-2 and TRBJ1-5; D may be TRBD1 (5 bases). This CDR3 contains 13 residues. The V and J ends lost 5 bases and 6 bases respectively, with 11 bases between them. The germline V gene encodes CDR1 SGHTA and CDR2 FQGNSA. This CDR3 reads CASSIFDSQPQHF. The DNA for the CDR3 is TGTGCCAGCAGCATTTTCGACAGTCAGCCCCAGCATTTT.

This clonotype was seen repeatedly, ten times or more. Being one base from a much bigger clone, this may be a read error. The V gene is TRBV27, the J gene TRBJ2-1; TRBD2 agrees at 7 bases. Germline CDR1 is MNHEY and CDR2 is SMNVEV (reference sequence). The CDR3 length is 12 residues. The ends lost 6 bases at V and 7 bases at J; junction bases unmatched: 3. The CDR3 spells CASSWGGNEQFF. DNA for the CDR3: TGTGCCAGCAGCTGGGGGGGGAATGAGCAGTTCTTC.

The rearrangement joins TRBV5-5 to TRBJ1-2; unclear D gene. Looked up from germline, CDR1 is SGHKS and CDR2 is YYEKEE (reference sequence). The CDR3 consists of 15 residues. V gave up 0 bases and J gave up 2 bases, with 11 bases separating them. The CDR3 loop is CASSLDRTVNYGYTF. CDR3 nucleotides: TGTGCCAGCAGCTTGGATAGGACGGTGAACTATGGCTACACCTTC.

This clonotype was recorded at least ten times. This chain uses TRBV5-1 with TRBJ2-5; TRBD2 matches at 10 bases. CDR3 length equals 17 residues. The trim removed 2 bases at V and 5 bases at J, leaving 12 bases unmatched. The germline V gene has CDR1 SGHRS and CDR2 YFSETQ. CDR3 sequence (DNA): TGCGCCAGCAGCTTAACCTTACTAGCGGGGACTCGTGAGACCCAGTACTTC. Amino acid sequence: CASSLTLLAGTRETQYF. Together with reference TRBV5-1 and TRBJ2-5, the CDR3 gives the full variable domain: KAGVTQTPRYLIKTRGQQVTLSCSPISGHRSVSWYQQTPGQGLQFLFEYFSETQRNKGNFPGRFSGRQFSNSRSEMNVSTLELGDSALYLCASSLTLLAGTRETQYFGPGTRLLVL.

This clonotype turned up a few times. The CDR3 DNA is TGTGCCAGCAGCTTAAATACAGGGACCCAAGAGACCCAGTACTTC. It specifies CASSLNTGTQETQYF. The chain carries TRBV7-3 and TRBJ2-5; D is perhaps TRBD1 (6 bases). The CDR3 spans 15 residues. Trimming took 1 base from V and 1 from J, leaving 10 bases between them. Per the germline V gene, CDR1 is SGHTA and CDR2 is FQGTGA.

The V and J genes are TRBV5-5 and TRBJ2-1; D is perhaps TRBD1 (5 bases). Per germline, CDR1 SGHKS and CDR2 YYEKEE (reference sequence). V shed 1 base and J shed 9 bases, with 20 bases lying between them. The CDR3 loop spans 16 amino acids. The CDR3 sequence is CASSLFVGPLDSEQFF. The CDR3, as DNA: TGTGCCAGCAGCTTGTTTGTGGGGCCCCTCGATAGTGAGCAGTTCTTC.

A few counts support this clonotype. J is TRBJ2-1 and V is TRBV4-3; D may be TRBD1 (5 bases). Trimming took 1 base from V and 5 from J, leaving 9 bases between them. CDR1 and CDR2 (germline): LGHNA, YSLEER. The CDR3 contains 14 residues. The CDR3 region is CASSQGARDNEQFF. As DNA, the CDR3 is TGCGCCAGCAGCCAAGGGGCCAGGGACAATGAGCAGTTCTTC.

This clonotype was seen at least ten times. The chain links TRBV30 to TRBJ2-5; 8 positions agree with TRBD1. V lost 3 bases to trimming and J lost 5 bases; unmatched junction nucleotides: 11. The CDR3 covers 15 residues. Germline lookup yields CDR1 GTSNPN and CDR2 SVGIG (reference sequence). The CDR3 here is CAWRETGAMVETQYF. The CDR3 nucleotides are TGTGCCTGGAGGGAGACAGGGGCTATGGTGGAGACCCAGTACTTC.

There are a few counts of this clonotype. The chain links TRBV20-1 to TRBJ1-2, with 7 positions matching TRBD1. The J segment lost 5 bases and the V segment lost 5 bases, leaving 8 bases of the junction unmatched. This CDR3 comprises 13 residues. Per germline, CDR1 DFQATT and CDR2 SNEGSKA (reference sequence). The CDR3 nucleotides read TGCAGTGCTCCGCCAGGGGGTCGGTATGGCTACACCTTC. Protein sequence: CSAPPGGRYGYTF.